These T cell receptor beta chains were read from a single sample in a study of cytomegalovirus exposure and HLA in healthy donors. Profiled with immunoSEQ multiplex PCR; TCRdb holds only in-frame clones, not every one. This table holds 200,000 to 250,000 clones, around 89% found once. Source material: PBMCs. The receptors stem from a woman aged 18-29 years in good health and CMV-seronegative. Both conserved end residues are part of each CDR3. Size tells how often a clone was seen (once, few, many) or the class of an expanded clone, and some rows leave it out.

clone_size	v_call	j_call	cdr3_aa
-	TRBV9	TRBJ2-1	CASSVVGGTSPYNEQFF
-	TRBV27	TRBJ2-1	CASSLRGRGPSYNEQFF
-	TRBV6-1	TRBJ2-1	CASSERGAYNEQFF
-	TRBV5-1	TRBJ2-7	CASSSAAGLYEQYF
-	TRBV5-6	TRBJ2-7	CASSLDRDSYEQYF
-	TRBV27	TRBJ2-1	CASSPKPGGYNEQFF
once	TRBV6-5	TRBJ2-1	CASSYANLLIEQFF
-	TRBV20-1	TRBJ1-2	CSASEAGYTF
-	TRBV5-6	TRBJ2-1	CASSLGLAGGIVQFF
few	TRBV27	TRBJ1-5	CASRSGAVDPRDRDQPQHF
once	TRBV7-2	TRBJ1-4	CASSLEPTTNEKLFF
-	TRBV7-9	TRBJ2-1	CASSRAGGRDYNEQFF
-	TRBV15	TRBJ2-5	CATSRAGRAPETQYF
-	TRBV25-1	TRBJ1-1	CASSHNGLTNTEAFF
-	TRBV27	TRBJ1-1	CASSLSKTGNTEAFF
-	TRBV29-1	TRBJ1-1	CSVEDGQFTEAFF
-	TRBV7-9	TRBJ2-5	CASSPRQGQETQYF
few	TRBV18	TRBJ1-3	CASSPRDSLSGNTIYF
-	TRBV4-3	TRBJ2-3	CASSQEYLSGTKDTQYF
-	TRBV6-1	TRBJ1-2	CASSGTVGANYGYTF
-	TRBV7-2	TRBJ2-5	CASSLSPGETQYF
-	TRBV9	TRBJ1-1	CASSVGGGYTEAFF
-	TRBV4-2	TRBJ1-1	CASSPEMTGGARNSEAFF
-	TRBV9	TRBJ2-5	CASQGGEGTQYF
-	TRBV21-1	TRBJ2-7	CASSNGAGKLYEQYF
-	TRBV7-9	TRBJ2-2	CASSVTSRELFF
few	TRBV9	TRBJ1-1	CASSPRSGLSTEAFF
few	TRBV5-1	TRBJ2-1	CASSRAGGTSGRYNEQFF
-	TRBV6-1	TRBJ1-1	CASSGPELGAVNTEAFF
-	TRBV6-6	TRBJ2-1	CASSYLRGDWNEQFF
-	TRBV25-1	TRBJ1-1	CASSEMTGVEAFF
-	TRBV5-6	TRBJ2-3	CASSPWTEGGSDTQYF
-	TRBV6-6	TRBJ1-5	CASREREQPQHF
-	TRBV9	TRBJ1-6	CASSPRGSYNSPLHF
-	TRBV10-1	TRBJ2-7	CASSDTRYEQYF
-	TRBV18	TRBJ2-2	CASSLAQRDTGELFF
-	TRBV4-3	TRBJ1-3	CASSQFPQGSSGNTIYF
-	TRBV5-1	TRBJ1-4	CASSLEGIRRGDEKLFF
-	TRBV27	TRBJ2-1	CASSPIAIHNNEQFF
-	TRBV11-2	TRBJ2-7	CASSLGWASYEQYF
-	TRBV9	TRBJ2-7	CASSVAGGGYEQYF
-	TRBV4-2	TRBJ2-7	CASSLPPGGSSYEQYF
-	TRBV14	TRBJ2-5	CASSQDRGSAEETQYF
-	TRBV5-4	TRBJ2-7	CASSLSQAYEQYF
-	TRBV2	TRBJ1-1	CASSPQGYGNKAFF
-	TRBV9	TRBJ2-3	CASSVGQGLAGGPADTQYF
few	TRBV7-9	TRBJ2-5	CASSATLAWGGETQYF
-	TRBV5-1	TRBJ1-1	CASSLEPNTEAFF
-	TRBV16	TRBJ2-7	CASSPAAYEQYF
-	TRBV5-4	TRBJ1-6	CASSPDRLAYSPLHF
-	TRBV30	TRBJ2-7	CAWSLIRGRGNFWEQYF
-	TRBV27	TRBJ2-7	CASTPQSVWGGYEQYF